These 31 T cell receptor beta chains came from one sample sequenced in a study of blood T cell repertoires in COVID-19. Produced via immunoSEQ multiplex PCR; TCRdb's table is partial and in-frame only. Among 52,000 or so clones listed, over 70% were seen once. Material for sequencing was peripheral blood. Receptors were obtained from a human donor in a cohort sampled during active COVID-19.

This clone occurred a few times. CDR3 in amino acids: CASSGTGIYEQYF. DNA for the CDR3: TGTGCCAGTAGTGGGACAGGGATCTACGAGCAGTACTTC. This sequence joins TRBV27 and TRBJ2-7; 9 bases fit TRBD1. Germline CDR1 reads MNHEY; CDR2 reads SMNVEV (reference sequence). The CDR3 spans 13 residues. V dropped 9 bases and J dropped 3; count of bases not matched to a gene: 6.

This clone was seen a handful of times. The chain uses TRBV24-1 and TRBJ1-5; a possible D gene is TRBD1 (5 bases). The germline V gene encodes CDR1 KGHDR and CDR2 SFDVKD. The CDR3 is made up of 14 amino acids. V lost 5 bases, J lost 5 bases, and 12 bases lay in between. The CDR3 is CATSGGDGHQPQHF. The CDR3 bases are TGTGCCACCAGTGGGGGGGACGGTCATCAGCCCCAGCATTTT.

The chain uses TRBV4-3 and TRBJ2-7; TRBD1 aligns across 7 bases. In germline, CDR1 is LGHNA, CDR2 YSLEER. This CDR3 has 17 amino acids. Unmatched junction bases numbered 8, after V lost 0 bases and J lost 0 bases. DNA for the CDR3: TGCGCCAGCAGCCAAGAAAGGGGGCAGGGCCGCTCCTACGAGCAGTACTTC. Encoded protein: CASSQERGQGRSYEQYF.

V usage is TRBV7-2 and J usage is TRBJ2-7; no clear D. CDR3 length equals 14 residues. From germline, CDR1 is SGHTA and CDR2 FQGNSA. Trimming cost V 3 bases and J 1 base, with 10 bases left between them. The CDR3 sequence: CASSLGLLSYEQYF. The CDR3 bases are TGTGCCAGCAGCTTGGGCTTACTTTCCTACGAGCAGTACTTC.

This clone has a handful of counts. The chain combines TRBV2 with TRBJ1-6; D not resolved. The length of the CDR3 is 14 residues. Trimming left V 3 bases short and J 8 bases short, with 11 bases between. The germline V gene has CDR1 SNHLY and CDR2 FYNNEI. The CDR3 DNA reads TGTGCCAGCAGTGACCCCCTCTCCGATTCACCCCTCCACTTT. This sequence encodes CASSDPLSDSPLHF.

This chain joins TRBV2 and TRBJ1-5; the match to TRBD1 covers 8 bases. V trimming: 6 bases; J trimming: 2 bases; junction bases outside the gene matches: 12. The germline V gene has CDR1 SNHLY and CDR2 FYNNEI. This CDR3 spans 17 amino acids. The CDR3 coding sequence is TGTGCCAGCAGAAAGTCAGGGGGCCTCGGGGGCAATCAGCCCCAGCATTTT. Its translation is CASRKSGGLGGNQPQHF.

Here the CDR3 reads CASSLGTVKTSHYYGYTF. In nucleotides, the CDR3 is TGTGCCAGCAGCTTAGGGACAGTAAAGACGTCACATTACTATGGCTACACCTTC. The chain has TRBV7-8 and TRBJ1-2; TRBD1 is a possible D gene (6 bases). The V gene lost 1 base and the J gene lost 3 bases, with 21 bases spanning the gap. Germline values: CDR1 SGHVS, CDR2 FQNEAQ. The CDR3 has 18 amino acids.

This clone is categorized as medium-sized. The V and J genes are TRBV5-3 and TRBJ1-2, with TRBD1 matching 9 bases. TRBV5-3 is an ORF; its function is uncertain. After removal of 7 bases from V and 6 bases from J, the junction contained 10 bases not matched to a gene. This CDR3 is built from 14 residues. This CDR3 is CARAVGQGIDGYTF. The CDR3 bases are TGTGCCAGAGCCGTGGGACAGGGAATAGATGGCTACACCTTC.

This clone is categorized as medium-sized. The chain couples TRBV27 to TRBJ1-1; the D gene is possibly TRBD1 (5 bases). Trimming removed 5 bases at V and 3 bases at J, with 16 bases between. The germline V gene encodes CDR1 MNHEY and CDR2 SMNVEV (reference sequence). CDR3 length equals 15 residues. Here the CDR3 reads CASSMTDPLYTEAFF. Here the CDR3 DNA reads TGTGCCAGCAGTATGACAGATCCGCTTTACACTGAAGCTTTCTTT.

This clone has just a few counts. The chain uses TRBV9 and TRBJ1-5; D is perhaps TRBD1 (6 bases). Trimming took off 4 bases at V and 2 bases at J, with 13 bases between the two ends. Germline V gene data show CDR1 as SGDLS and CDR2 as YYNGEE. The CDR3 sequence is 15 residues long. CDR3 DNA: TGTGCCAGCAGCAAAGGGGGGGCAGGCAATCAGCCCCAGCATTTT. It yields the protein CASSKGGAGNQPQHF.

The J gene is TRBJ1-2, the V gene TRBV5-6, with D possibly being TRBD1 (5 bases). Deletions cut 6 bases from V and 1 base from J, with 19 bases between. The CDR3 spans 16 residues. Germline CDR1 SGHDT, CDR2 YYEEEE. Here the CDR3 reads CASTTIKADSNYGYTF. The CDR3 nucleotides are TGTGCCAGCACCACTATCAAGGCTGACAGTAACTATGGCTACACCTTC.

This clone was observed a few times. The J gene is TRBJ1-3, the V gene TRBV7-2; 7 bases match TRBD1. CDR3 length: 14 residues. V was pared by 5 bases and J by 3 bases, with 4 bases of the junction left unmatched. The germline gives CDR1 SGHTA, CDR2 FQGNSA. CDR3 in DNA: TGTGCCAGCAGCCTGACAGGGCTTGGAAACACCATATATTTT. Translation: CASSLTGLGNTIYF.

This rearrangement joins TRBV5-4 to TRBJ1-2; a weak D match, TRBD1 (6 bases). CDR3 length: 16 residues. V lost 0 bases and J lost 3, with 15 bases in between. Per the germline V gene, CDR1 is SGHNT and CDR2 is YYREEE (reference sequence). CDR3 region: CASSLVAGQGYYGYTF. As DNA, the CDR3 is TGTGCCAGCAGCTTGGTAGCCGGGCAGGGGTACTATGGCTACACCTTC.

CDR3 in DNA: TGTGCCAGCAGTTTACAGGGTGGCAATCAGCCCCAGCATTTT. It yields the protein CASSLQGGNQPQHF. The gene calls are TRBV5-5 and TRBJ1-5, with TRBD1 as a possible D gene (6 bases). Germline CDR1 and CDR2: SGHKS and YYEKEE (reference sequence). With 5 bases removed from V and 2 bases from J, the gap between germline ends came to 11 bases. The CDR3 totals 14 residues. The whole variable domain, remainder taken from reference TRBV5-5 and TRBJ1-5, is DAGVTQSPTHLIKTRGQQVTLRCSPISGHKSVSWYQQVLGQGPQFIFQYYEKEERGRGNFPDRFSARQFPNYSSELNVNALLLGDSALYLCASSLQGGNQPQHFGDGTRLSIL.

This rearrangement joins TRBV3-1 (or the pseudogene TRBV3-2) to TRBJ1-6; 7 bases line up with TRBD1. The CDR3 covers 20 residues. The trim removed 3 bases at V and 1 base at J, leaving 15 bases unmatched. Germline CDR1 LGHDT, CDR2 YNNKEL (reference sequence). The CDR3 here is CASSHYTGEGLRSYNSPLHF. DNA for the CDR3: TGTGCCAGCAGCCATTACACAGGGGAAGGACTACGGTCCTATAATTCACCCCTCCACTTT.

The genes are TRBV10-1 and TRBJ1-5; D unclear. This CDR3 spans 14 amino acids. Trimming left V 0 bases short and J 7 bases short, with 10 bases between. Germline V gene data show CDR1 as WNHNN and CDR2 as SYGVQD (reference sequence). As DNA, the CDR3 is TGCGCCAGCAGTGAGTCGGGCCCGGGGCAGCCCCAGCATTTT. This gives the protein CASSESGPGQPQHF.

The CDR3: CASPRQMNTEAFF. The CDR3 DNA reads as TGTGCCAGCCCCCGACAGATGAACACTGAAGCTTTCTTT. The rearrangement joins TRBV2 to TRBJ1-1; maybe TRBD1 (5 bases). Germline V CDR1 and CDR2: SNHLY, FYNNEI. This CDR3 has 13 amino acids. The germline V and J ends were trimmed by 8 bases and 0 bases, with 10 bases remaining between them.

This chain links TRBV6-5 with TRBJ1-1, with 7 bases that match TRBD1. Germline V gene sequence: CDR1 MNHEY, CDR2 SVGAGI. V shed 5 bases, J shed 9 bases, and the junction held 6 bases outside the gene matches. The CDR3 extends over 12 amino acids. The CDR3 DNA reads TGTGCCAGCAGTACACTGACAGGGAAAGCTTTCTTT. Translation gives CASSTLTGKAFF.

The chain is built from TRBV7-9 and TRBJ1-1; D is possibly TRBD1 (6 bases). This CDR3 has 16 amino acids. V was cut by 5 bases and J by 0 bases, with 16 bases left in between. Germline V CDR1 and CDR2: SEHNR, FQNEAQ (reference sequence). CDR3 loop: CASSTDRILLNTEAFF. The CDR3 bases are TGTGCCAGCAGCACCGACAGGATTCTGTTGAACACTGAAGCTTTCTTT.

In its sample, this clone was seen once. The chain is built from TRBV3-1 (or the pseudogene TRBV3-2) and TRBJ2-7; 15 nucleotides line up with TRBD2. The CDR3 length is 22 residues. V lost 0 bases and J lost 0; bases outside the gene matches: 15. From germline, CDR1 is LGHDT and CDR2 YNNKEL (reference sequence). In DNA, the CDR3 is TGTGCCAGCAGCCAAGATCCAACCCGGACTAGCGGGAGGGCCGGTTCCTCCTACGAGCAGTACTTC. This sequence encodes CASSQDPTRTSGRAGSSYEQYF.

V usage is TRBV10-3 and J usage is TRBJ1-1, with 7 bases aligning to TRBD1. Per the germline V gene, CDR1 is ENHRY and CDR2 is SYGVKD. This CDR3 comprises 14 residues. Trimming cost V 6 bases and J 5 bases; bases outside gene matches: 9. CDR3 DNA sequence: TGTGCCATCAGCCCATCACAGGGGTGGACTGAAGCTTTCTTT. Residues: CAISPSQGWTEAFF.

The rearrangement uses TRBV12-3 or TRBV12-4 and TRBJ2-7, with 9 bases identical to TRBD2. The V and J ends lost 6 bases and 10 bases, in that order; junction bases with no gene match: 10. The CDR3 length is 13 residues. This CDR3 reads CASRIGLAGHQYF. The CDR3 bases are TGTGCCAGCAGGATAGGCCTAGCGGGACACCAGTACTTC.

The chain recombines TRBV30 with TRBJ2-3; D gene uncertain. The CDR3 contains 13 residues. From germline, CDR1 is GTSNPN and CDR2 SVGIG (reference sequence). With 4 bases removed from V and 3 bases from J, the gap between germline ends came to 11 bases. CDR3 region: CAWTNTGTDTQYF. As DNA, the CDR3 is TGTGCCTGGACCAATACGGGTACAGATACGCAGTATTTT.

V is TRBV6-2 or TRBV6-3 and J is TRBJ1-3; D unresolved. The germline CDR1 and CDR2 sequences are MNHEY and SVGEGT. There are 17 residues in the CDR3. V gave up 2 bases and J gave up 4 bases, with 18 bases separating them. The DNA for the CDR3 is TGTGCCAGCAGTTACGACCGGGAAGCTAGATCGGGAAACACCATATATTTT. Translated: CASSYDREARSGNTIYF.

DNA of the CDR3: TGTGCCAGCAGCGGGGGACAGGGGGCTTACGAGCAGTACTTC. Translation: CASSGGQGAYEQYF. The genes are TRBV7-3 and TRBJ2-7; TRBD1 matches at 12 bases. CDR3 size: 14 residues. V was clipped by 5 bases and J by 4 bases; unmatched bases: 3. The germline gives CDR1 SGHTA, CDR2 FQGTGA.

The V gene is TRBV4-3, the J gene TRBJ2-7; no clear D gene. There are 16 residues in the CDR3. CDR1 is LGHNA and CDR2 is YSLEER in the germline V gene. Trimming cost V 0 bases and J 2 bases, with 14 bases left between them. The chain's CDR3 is CASSQDFTGLTYEQYF. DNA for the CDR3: TGCGCCAGCAGCCAAGACTTCACGGGTTTGACCTACGAGCAGTACTTC.

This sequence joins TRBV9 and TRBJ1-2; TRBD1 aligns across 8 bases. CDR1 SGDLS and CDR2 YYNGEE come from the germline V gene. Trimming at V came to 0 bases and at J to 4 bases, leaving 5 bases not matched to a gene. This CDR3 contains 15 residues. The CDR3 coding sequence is TGTGCCAGCAGCGTAGACCTACAGGGGGGCTATGGCTACACCTTC. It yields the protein CASSVDLQGGYGYTF.

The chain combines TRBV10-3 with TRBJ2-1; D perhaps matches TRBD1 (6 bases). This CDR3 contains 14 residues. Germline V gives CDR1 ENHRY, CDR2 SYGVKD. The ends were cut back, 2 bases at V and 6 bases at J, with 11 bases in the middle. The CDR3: CAISEGRTVNEQFF. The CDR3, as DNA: TGTGCCATCAGTGAGGGTCGGACAGTCAATGAGCAGTTCTTC.

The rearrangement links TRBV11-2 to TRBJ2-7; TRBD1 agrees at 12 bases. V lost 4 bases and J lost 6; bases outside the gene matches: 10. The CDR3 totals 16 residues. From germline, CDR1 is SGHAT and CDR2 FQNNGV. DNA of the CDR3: TGTGCCAGCAGCTCGGGTAGGGGACAGGGGGCACTCGAGCAGTACTTC. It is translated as CASSSGRGQGALEQYF.

DNA of the CDR3: TGTGCCAGCAGCGTAGGGGAGGGCAGGGGTGGAGCTGGGGCCAACGTCCTGACTTTC. Protein: CASSVGEGRGGAGANVLTF. J is TRBJ2-6 and V is TRBV9; perhaps TRBD2 as D (7 bases). The CDR3 is made up of 19 amino acids. Trimming took off 0 bases at V and 2 bases at J, with 18 bases between the two ends. Germline CDR1 SGDLS, CDR2 YYNGEE. The complete variable domain, with remaining parts taken from reference TRBV9 and TRBJ2-6, reads DSGVTQTPKHLITATGQRVTLRCSPRSGDLSVYWYQQSLDQGLQFLIQYYNGEERAKGNILERFSAQQFPDLHSELNLSSLELGDSALYFCASSVGEGRGGAGANVLTFGAGSRLTVL.

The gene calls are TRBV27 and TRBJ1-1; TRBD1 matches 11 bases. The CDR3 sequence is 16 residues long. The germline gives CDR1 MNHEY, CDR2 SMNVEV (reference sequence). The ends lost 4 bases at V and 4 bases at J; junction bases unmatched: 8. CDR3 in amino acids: CASSSQPGTGGTEAFF. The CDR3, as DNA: TGTGCCAGCAGTTCACAACCCGGGACAGGGGGCACTGAAGCTTTCTTT.